A single sample gave rise to the 21 T cell receptor beta chains below, sequenced in a study of T cells in Graves' hyperthyroidism and ophthalmopathy. The investigators amplified TCR beta CDR3 regions from RNA transcripts. Researchers ran a first-round RT-PCR on the TCR CDR3 using the HTBI primer set. TCRdb processed the multiplex PCR reads anew with MiXCR; each CDR3 protein has one entry. The table lists tens of thousands of distinct CDR3 sequences, about half of them singletons. Sample: blood. The receptor set was obtained from a woman in her fifties or sixties with Graves' ophthalmopathy.

This clonotype was recorded many times. V usage is TRBV9 and J usage is TRBJ2-5, with D possibly TRBD2 on 6 matching bases. Germline CDR1 is SGDLS and CDR2 is YYNGEE. The CDR3 is 16 amino acids. The ends were cut back, 3 bases at V and 2 bases at J, with 17 bases in the middle. The CDR3 DNA sequence: TGTGCCAGCAGCGAGAGTGGTAGGGCGGGGCAAGAGACCCAGTACTTC. Protein product: CASSESGRAGQETQYF.

A note on this clonotype: A much larger clonotype is one base distant, so this may be a read error. CDR3 sequence: CASSYLDYPGSEDSYEQYF. The CDR3 DNA sequence: TGTGCCAGCAGTTACTTGGACTACCCGGGAAGTGAGGACTCCTACGAGCAGTACTTC. This chain connects TRBV6-6 to TRBJ2-7; D might be TRBD2 (6 bases). Trimming shortened V by 1 base and J by 0 bases, and 22 bases separated the two germline ends. The CDR3 consists of 19 residues. Germline CDR1 MNHNY, CDR2 SVGAGI (reference sequence).

This clonotype was seen many times. For the CDR3, the DNA is TGCGCCAGCAGCTTGGGGTCGACAGGGCTATACGAGCAGTACTTC. Protein product: CASSLGSTGLYEQYF. The chain recombines TRBV5-1 with TRBJ2-7; 7 bases map to TRBD1. The V gene end was trimmed by 0 bases and the J gene end by 4 bases; junction bases not matched to a gene: 7. Germline values: CDR1 SGHRS, CDR2 YFSETQ. The CDR3 extends over 15 amino acids.

There are many counts of this clonotype. The chain combines TRBV7-2 with TRBJ2-7, with 9 bases lining up with TRBD2. V trimming: 5 bases; J trimming: 6 bases; junction bases outside the gene matches: 17. The length of the CDR3 is 17 residues. Looked up from germline, CDR1 is SGHTA and CDR2 is FQGNSA. The CDR3: CASSQDFAGGPTFEQYF. CDR3 nucleotide sequence: TGTGCCAGCAGCCAAGATTTCGCGGGAGGGCCAACTTTCGAGCAGTACTTC. Filled out from reference TRBV7-2 and TRBJ2-7, the complete variable domain reads GAGVSQSPSNKVTEKGKDVELRCDPISGHTALYWYRQSLGQGLEFLIYFQGNSAPDKSGLPSDRFSAERTGGSVSTLTIQRTQQEDSAVYLCASSQDFAGGPTFEQYFGPGTRLTVT.

This clonotype was seen many times. The chain uses TRBV7-2 and TRBJ2-5; 14 bases fit TRBD2. The V and J ends lost 7 bases and 2 bases, in that order; junction bases with no gene match: 15. Germline CDR1 and CDR2: SGHTA and FQGNSA. The CDR3 runs 19 residues. The DNA for the CDR3 is TGTGCCAGCAATAGGGGCCCGGGGACTAGCGGGAGTAATCAAGAGACCCAGTACTTC. The encoded protein is CASNRGPGTSGSNQETQYF.

This clonotype was recorded many times. The chain recombines TRBV28 with TRBJ2-5, with 11 nucleotides matching TRBD2. The length of the CDR3 is 15 residues. CDR1 MDHEN and CDR2 SYDVKM come from the germline V gene. With V trimmed by 0 bases and J by 3 bases, 0 bases remained unmatched. The CDR3 region has the DNA TGTGCCAGCAGTTTATGGACTAGCGGGGAAGAGACCCAGTACTTC. It specifies CASSLWTSGEETQYF. Variable domain in full (rest from reference TRBV28 and TRBJ2-5): DVKVTQSSRYLVKRTGEKVFLECVQDMDHENMFWYRQDPGLGLRLIYFSYDVKMKEKGDIPEGYSVSREKKERFSLILESASTNQTSMYLCASSLWTSGEETQYFGPGTRLLVL.

To note about this clonotype: The junction departs from the called germline gene at one end, perhaps through a read error. This chain connects TRBV7-2 to TRBJ2-7; D tentatively fits TRBD1 or TRBD2 (7 bases each). CDR3 length: 16 residues. CDR1 SGHTA and CDR2 FQGNSA come from the germline V gene. Here the CDR3 DNA reads TGTGCCAGCAGCTTATCTCCAGGGGGGGCGGGCGGGGAGCTGTACTTC. Protein: CASSLSPGGAGGELYF. Looking up the rest from reference TRBV7-2 and TRBJ2-7 gives the full variable domain: GAGVSQSPSNKVTEKGKDVELRCDPISGHTALYWYRQSLGQGLEFLIYFQGNSAPDKSGLPSDRFSAERTGGSVSTLTIQRTQQEDSAVYLCASSLSPGGAGGELYFGPGTRLTVT.

Notes on this clonotype: This may arise from a read error, as a much more abundant clone is one base away. The rearrangement links TRBV2 to TRBJ1-2; D possibly corresponds to TRBD1 (5 bases). Germline values: CDR1 SNHLY, CDR2 FYNNEI. The CDR3 sequence is 12 residues long. This CDR3 reads CASRSGGEGCTF. CDR3 nucleotide sequence: TGTGCCAGCAGATCCGGGGGGGAGGGCTGCACCTTC.

Regarding this clonotype: The junction differs from germline at one of its ends, possibly a read error. The chain employs TRBV20-1 and TRBJ2-7; the match to TRBD2 covers 10 bases. Germline V gene lookup returns CDR1 DFQATT and CDR2 SNEGSKA (reference sequence). The CDR3 runs 12 residues. CDR3 protein: CSAWESSGRPHF. CDR3 sequence (DNA): TGCAGTGCTTGGGAGTCTAGCGGGAGACCCCACTTC.

The V call is TRBV24-1, the J call TRBJ2-1, with 7 bases lining up with TRBD2. This CDR3 spans 17 amino acids. Germline values: CDR1 KGHDR, CDR2 SFDVKD. Unmatched junction bases numbered 14, after V lost 0 bases and J lost 10 bases. The chain's CDR3 is CATSDLSRESLPGEQFF. The CDR3 DNA reads as TGTGCCACCAGTGATTTGTCGCGGGAGAGCCTTCCGGGGGAGCAGTTCTTC.

This clonotype appeared many times. The chain joins TRBV6-5 to TRBJ1-2, with TRBD1 as a possible D gene (6 bases). Between the trimmed V and J ends, which lost 0 bases and 2 bases, there was a span of 10 bases. Germline V gene sequence: CDR1 MNHEY, CDR2 SVGAGI. The CDR3 has 15 residues. This CDR3 reads CASSYSPGENYGYTF. The CDR3 DNA follows: TGTGCCAGCAGTTACTCCCCAGGGGAGAACTATGGCTACACCTTC.

This clonotype appeared many times. The chain has TRBV20-1 and TRBJ1-2; the match to TRBD1 covers 7 bases. J gave up 2 bases and V 3 bases, and 18 bases lay outside the gene matches. This CDR3 has 18 residues. CDR1 is DFQATT, CDR2 SNEGSKA, per germline (reference sequence). The CDR3 bases are TGCAGTGCTAGCGCGGGGGGGACAGCAACTACGAGAAACTATGGCTACACCTTC. Amino acid sequence: CSASAGGTATTRNYGYTF.

V and J are TRBV7-2 and TRBJ2-7, with D tentatively TRBD1 (8 bases). Germline CDR1 SGHTA, CDR2 FQGNSA. The CDR3 contains 14 residues. Trimming shortened V by 5 bases and J by 7 bases, and 18 bases separated the two germline ends. CDR3 sequence (DNA): TGTGCCAGCAGCCCGCGACAGGGGCGGGGGGAGCAGTACTTC. Its protein is CASSPRQGRGEQYF.

Details on this clonotype: No DNA is shown, since the ends of the CDR3 on it are uncertain; the CDR3 is the one TCRdb lists. The chain recombines TRBV7-8 with TRBJ2-3; the table names TRBD2, a call not compared with the DNA. The CDR3 is made up of 22 amino acids, end residues included. Germline assignment: CDR1 SGHVS and CDR2 FQNEAQ. CDR3: CASSFYICSARRGTSGTDTQYF.

This clonotype appeared many times. The chain carries TRBV5-5 and TRBJ1-5; unclear D gene. V dropped 4 bases and J dropped 7 bases, with 12 bases sitting between them. Germline values: CDR1 SGHKS, CDR2 YYEKEE (reference sequence). This CDR3 spans 13 amino acids. The chain's CDR3 is CASSGNPGQPQHF. Here the CDR3 DNA reads TGTGCCAGCAGCGGGAACCCGGGACAGCCCCAGCATTTT. Using reference TRBV5-5 and TRBJ1-5 for the parts outside the CDR3, the full variable domain is DAGVTQSPTHLIKTRGQQVTLRCSPISGHKSVSWYQQVLGQGPQFIFQYYEKEERGRGNFPDRFSARQFPNYSSELNVNALLLGDSALYLCASSGNPGQPQHFGDGTRLSIL.

The rearrangement joins TRBV10-3 to TRBJ2-3; 12 bases match TRBD2. V gave up 5 bases and J gave up 3 bases; unmatched junction bases: 3. Germline values: CDR1 ENHRY, CDR2 SYGVKD. This CDR3 comprises 15 residues. The CDR3 loop is CAISQLAGGTDTQYF. The CDR3, as DNA: TGTGCCATCAGTCAACTAGCGGGGGGAACAGATACGCAGTATTTT.

This clonotype showed up many times. The rearrangement uses TRBV5-1 and TRBJ2-3; TRBD2 agrees at 14 bases. Germline CDR1 is SGHRS and CDR2 is YFSETQ. With 3 bases clipped from V and 2 bases from J, the junction kept 8 bases outside the gene matches. The CDR3 runs 18 residues. CDR3 sequence (DNA): TGCGCCAGCAGCTCCGGGACTAGCGGGGGTATTGTCACAGATACGCAGTATTTT. This codes for CASSSGTSGGIVTDTQYF.

This clonotype was detected only a few times. The rearrangement links TRBV19 to TRBJ1-5; 9 nucleotides align to TRBD1. V gave up 3 bases and J gave up 0 bases; unmatched junction bases: 3. Per germline, CDR1 LNHDA and CDR2 SQIVND (reference sequence). This CDR3 contains 16 residues. The CDR3 here is CASSITGGRSNQPQHF. As DNA, the CDR3 is TGTGCCAGTAGTATTACAGGGGGCCGTAGCAATCAGCCCCAGCATTTT. Using reference TRBV19 and TRBJ1-5 for the parts outside the CDR3, the full variable domain is DGGITQSPKYLFRKEGQNVTLSCEQNLNHDAMYWYRQDPGQGLRLIYYSQIVNDFQKGDIAEGYSVSREKKESFPLTVTSAQKNPTAFYLCASSITGGRSNQPQHFGDGTRLSIL.

This clonotype was picked up many times. J is TRBJ2-3 and V is TRBV20-1, with 10 nucleotides matching TRBD2. The V gene end was trimmed by 5 bases and the J gene end by 0 bases; junction bases not matched to a gene: 8. Germline lookup yields CDR1 DFQATT and CDR2 SNEGSKA (reference sequence). CDR3 size: 16 residues. In nucleotides, the CDR3 is TGCAGTGCTCCCTCTAGCGGGAGTGGTAGCACAGATACGCAGTATTTT. It is translated as CSAPSSGSGSTDTQYF.

The V and J genes are TRBV20-1 and TRBJ1-1, with 8 bases aligning to TRBD1. The CDR3 loop spans 13 amino acids. The germline CDR1 and CDR2 sequences are DFQATT and SNEGSKA (reference sequence). J gave up 6 bases and V 5 bases, and 8 bases lay outside the gene matches. The CDR3: CSAAGQGNPEAFF. Written as DNA, the CDR3 is TGCAGTGCTGCTGGACAGGGTAACCCTGAAGCTTTCTTT.

In this sample, this clonotype turned up many times. V usage is TRBV19 and J usage is TRBJ1-2, with TRBD1 matching over 10 bases. The CDR3 sequence is 15 residues long. Germline CDR1 LNHDA, CDR2 SQIVND (reference sequence). The junction had 10 bases not matched to a gene; V was cut back by 7 bases and J by 5 bases. CDR3 in amino acids: CASTPGDRGRYGYTF. CDR3 in DNA: TGTGCCAGTACCCCGGGGGACAGGGGTCGGTATGGCTACACCTTC.